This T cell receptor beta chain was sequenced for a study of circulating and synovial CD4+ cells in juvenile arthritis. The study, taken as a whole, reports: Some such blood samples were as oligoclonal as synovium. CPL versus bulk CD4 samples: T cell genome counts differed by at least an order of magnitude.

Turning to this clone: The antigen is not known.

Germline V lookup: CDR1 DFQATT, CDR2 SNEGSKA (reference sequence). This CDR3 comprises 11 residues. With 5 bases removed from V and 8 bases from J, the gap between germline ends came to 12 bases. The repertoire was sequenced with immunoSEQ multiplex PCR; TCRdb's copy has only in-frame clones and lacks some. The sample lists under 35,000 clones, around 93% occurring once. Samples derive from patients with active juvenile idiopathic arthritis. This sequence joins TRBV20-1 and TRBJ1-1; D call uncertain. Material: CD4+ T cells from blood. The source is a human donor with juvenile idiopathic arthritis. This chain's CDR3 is CSAAGRREAFF. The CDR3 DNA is TGCAGTGCTGCCGGGAGGCGAGAAGCTTTCTTT.